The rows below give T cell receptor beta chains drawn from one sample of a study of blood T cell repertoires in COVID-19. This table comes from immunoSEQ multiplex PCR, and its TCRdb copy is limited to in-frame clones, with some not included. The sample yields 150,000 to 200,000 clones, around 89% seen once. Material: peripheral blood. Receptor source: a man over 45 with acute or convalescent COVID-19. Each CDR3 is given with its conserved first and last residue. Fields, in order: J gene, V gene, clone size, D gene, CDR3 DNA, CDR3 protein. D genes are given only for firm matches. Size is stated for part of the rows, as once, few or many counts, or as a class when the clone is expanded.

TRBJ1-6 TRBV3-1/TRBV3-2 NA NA TGTGCCAGCAATCAGTATAATTCACCCCTCCACTTT CASNQYNSPLHF
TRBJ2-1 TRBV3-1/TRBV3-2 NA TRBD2 TGTGCCAGCAGCCCCGGGACTATCTCCTACAATGAGCAGTTCTTC CASSPGTISYNEQFF
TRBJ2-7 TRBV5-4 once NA TGTGCCAGCAGCCGGGTGGTCACCTCACGAGTGGAACAGTACTTC CASSRVVTSRVEQYF
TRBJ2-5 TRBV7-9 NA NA TGTGCCAGCAGCCCAGGGCAGACCACTCAAGAGACCCAGTACTTC CASSPGQTTQETQYF
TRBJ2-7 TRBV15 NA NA TGTGCCACCAGCAGGACAGTGATAGGCGAGCAGTACTTC CATSRTVIGEQYF
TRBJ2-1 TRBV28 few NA TGTGCCAGCAGCGGGGGGCGGTCAGCGAAGGGATCCAATGAGCAGTTCTTC CASSGGRSAKGSNEQFF
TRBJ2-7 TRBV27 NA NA TGTGCCAGCAGTTTAGGTCAGGGGGGTAACGAGCAGTACTTC CASSLGQGGNEQYF
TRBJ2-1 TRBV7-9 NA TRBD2 TGTGCCAGCACCCTCGCCGGGACTAGCGGGGGGGCGGGTAATGAGCAGTTCTTC CASTLAGTSGGAGNEQFF
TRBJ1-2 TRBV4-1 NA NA TGCGCCAGCAGCCGGGTAGGGACAAGCCCTAACTATGGCTACACCTTC CASSRVGTSPNYGYTF
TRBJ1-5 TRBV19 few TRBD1 TGTGCCAGTAGTATAGGTGCCAGGGGGAATCAGCCCCAGCATTTT CASSIGARGNQPQHF
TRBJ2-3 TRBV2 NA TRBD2 TGTGCCACCCGGTTAGCGGGAACTAGCACAGATACGCAGTATTTT CATRLAGTSTDTQYF
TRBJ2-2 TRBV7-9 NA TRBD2 TGTGCCAGCAGCTCCCAGGTGGCGGGAGGGGACACCGGGGAGCTGTTTTTT CASSSQVAGGDTGELFF
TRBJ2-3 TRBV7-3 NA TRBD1 TGTGCCAGCAGGAAAAGTGACAGGGACCCAGATACGCAGTATTTT CASRKSDRDPDTQYF
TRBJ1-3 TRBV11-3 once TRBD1 TGTGCCAGCAGCTTAGAGGGACAGCGTACATGTTACTCTGGAAACACCATATATTTT CASSLEGQRTCYSGNTIYF
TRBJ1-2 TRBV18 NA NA TGTGCCAGCTCACCATTCAGAGACAGAGACTATGGCTACACCTTC CASSPFRDRDYGYTF
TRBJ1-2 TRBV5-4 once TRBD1 TGTGCTAGCAGCTTATACAGGGGGTCGGGTGGCTACACCTTC CASSLYRGSGGYTF
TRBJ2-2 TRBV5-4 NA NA TGTGCCAGCAGCCTGACCCCGGGACTCTCCACCGGGGAGCTGTTTTTT CASSLTPGLSTGELFF
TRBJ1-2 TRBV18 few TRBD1 TGTGCCAGCTCAGCCGCCGGGACAGTGGGCTACACCTTC CASSAAGTVGYTF
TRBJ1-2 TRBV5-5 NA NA TGTGCCAGCAGCCCCGGAGGGTCCAGTGGCTACACCTTC CASSPGGSSGYTF
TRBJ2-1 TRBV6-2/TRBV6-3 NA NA TGTGCCAGCAGTTACTTCGGTCCCTCCTACAATGAGCAGTTCTTC CASSYFGPSYNEQFF
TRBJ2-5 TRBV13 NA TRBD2 TGTGCCAGCAGGTTTGTACTAGCGGGGGGAAAGACCCAGTACTTC CASRFVLAGGKTQYF
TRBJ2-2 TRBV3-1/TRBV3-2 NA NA TGTGCCAGCAGCCTCTTACACGGGGAGCTGTTTTTT CASSLLHGELFF
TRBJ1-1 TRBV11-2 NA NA TGTGCCAGCAGCTTATCCGCGGGTCTCACTGAAGCTTTCTTT CASSLSAGLTEAFF
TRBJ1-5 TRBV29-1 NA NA TGCAGCGTTGCCCCTGGGGGGAACAATCAGCCCCAGCATTTT CSVAPGGNNQPQHF
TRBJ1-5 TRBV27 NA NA TGTGCCAGCAGTTTCGGTAGTCAGCCCCAGCATTTT CASSFGSQPQHF
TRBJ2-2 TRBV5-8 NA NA TGTGCCAGCAGCTTGGGGAGAGCCGCGAACACCGGGGAGCTGTTTTTT CASSLGRAANTGELFF
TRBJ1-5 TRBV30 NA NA TGTGCCTGGAGTCAGGGGAAAAATCAGCCCCAGCATTTT CAWSQGKNQPQHF
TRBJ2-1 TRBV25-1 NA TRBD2 TGTGCCAGCAGTGAATCCCGACTAGCGGGAGTACTTGGTGAGCAGTTCTTC CASSESRLAGVLGEQFF